The subject of this entry is one TCR beta chain. Its target is unknown. The data stem from a study of cytomegalovirus exposure and HLA in healthy donors. Study observations and caveats: Analyses of presence/absence relied on an assumption of roughly uniform sequencing depth across donors. It was reportedly the case that the classifier diagnosed cytomegalovirus status with high specificity and sensitivity.

It was with 60 Vbeta and 13 Jbeta primers that the PCR ran. Generated by immunoSEQ multiplex PCR, the TCRdb table keeps only in-frame clones and is missing some. In the table there are more than 110,000 clones, about 76% of which are singletons. Trimming pared 5 bases from V and 0 bases from J, leaving 4 bases between. Germline-derived CDR1 and CDR2 are SNHLY and FYNNEI. This CDR3 contains 12 residues. The receptor was derived from a female donor in good health and CMV-seronegative. The sample was PBMCs. V usage is TRBV2 and J usage is TRBJ1-1, with D unresolved. CDR3 residues: CASSLMNTEAFF. The DNA for the CDR3 is TGTGCCAGCAGTTTAATGAACACTGAAGCTTTCTTT. Complete variable domain (other parts from reference TRBV2 and TRBJ1-1): EPEVTQTPSHQVTQMGQEVILRCVPISNHLYFYWYRQILGQKVEFLVSFYNNEISEKSEIFDDQFSVERPDGSNFTLKIRSTKLEDSAMYFCASSLMNTEAFFGQGTRLTVV.